These T cell receptor beta chains were read from a single sample in a study of beta chain features in type 1 diabetes. Some clones are missing from TCRdb's copy, which holds only in-frame ones; the method was immunoSEQ multiplex PCR. The sample has about 620,000 clones, 15% seen once; the top ten hold about 0.093%. The source material was naive CD4+ T cells from blood. Every receptor here comes from a man younger than 30 in good health. Each CDR3 is given with its conserved first and last residue. Fields, in order: CDR3 protein, J gene, clone size, V gene. Clone size, where shown, is once, few, many, or a class for clones that have expanded.

CAISDGPRSQHF | TRBJ1-5 | few | TRBV10-3
CASSLVGQGSYEQYF | TRBJ2-7 | - | TRBV7-8
CAGGTEKGRHTEAFF | TRBJ1-1 | - | TRBV6-6
CASSLGTGSYEQYF | TRBJ2-7 | - | TRBV27
CASSLRPQGAGEEQFF | TRBJ2-1 | few | TRBV7-2
CASSPRRGATDTQYF | TRBJ2-3 | - | TRBV6-5
CASSLRDTDTQYF | TRBJ2-3 | - | TRBV5-4
CASSQTNPGQPNEKLFF | TRBJ1-4 | few | TRBV4-3
CASRGTGGNTEAFF | TRBJ1-1 | few | TRBV19
CASSFYRNTEAFF | TRBJ1-1 | few | TRBV27
CASSRKGEVEAFF | TRBJ1-1 | - | TRBV7-2
CASSPPGQGGRNGYTF | TRBJ1-2 | - | TRBV4-3
CASSLEQGPDLNEKLFF | TRBJ1-4 | - | TRBV13
CASSPGQMTSQPQHF | TRBJ1-5 | - | TRBV18
CASSLGGQGGYEQYF | TRBJ2-7 | few | TRBV7-9
CASSLVGLLKTQYF | TRBJ2-5 | - | TRBV28